A selection of T cell receptor beta chains follows, all from one sample in a study of a mutant IDH1 vaccine in newly diagnosed glioma. These receptors have no identified antigens. Sequenced by immunoSEQ multiplex PCR; TCRdb stores in-frame clones only, minus some. The top ten clones hold 5.5% of a sample with about 120,000 clones, over 75% of them seen once. The sequencing here drew on PBMCs, taken from a glioma patient whose treatment included an IDH1 peptide vaccine. These receptors were taken from a man in his forties with glioma. Both conserved end residues are part of each CDR3. A D gene is named only where the DNA matches it firmly. Not every row has a clone size; where given, it reads once, few, many or a size class.

J gene | clone size | D gene | V gene | CDR3 DNA | CDR3 protein
TRBJ2-3 | NA | NA | TRBV6-5 | TGTGCCAGCACCAACCCGAGCGGTTCCTCGCAGTATTTT | CASTNPSGSSQYF
TRBJ1-1 | NA | NA | TRBV7-9 | TGTGCCAGCAGCTTAGCGCTTCCAGGGATCACTGAAGCTTTCTTT | CASSLALPGITEAFF
TRBJ2-2 | NA | TRBD1 | TRBV30 | TGTGCCTGGGGGGGACAGGGGAGGATCGGGGAGCTGTTTTTT | CAWGGQGRIGELFF
TRBJ2-3 | NA | TRBD2 | TRBV7-3 | TGTGCCAGCAGTCAAACCGGCGGGAGGGCGGATACGCAGTATTTT | CASSQTGGRADTQYF
TRBJ2-5 | NA | TRBD1 | TRBV6-5 | TGTGCCAGCAGTCATACACAGGGGGCGGGAGAGACCCAGTACTTC | CASSHTQGAGETQYF
TRBJ2-6 | few | TRBD1 | TRBV28 | TGTGCCAGCAGTTTACGACAGGGGCGTACAGGGGCCAACGTCCTGACTTTC | CASSLRQGRTGANVLTF
TRBJ2-7 | NA | NA | TRBV2 | TGTGCCAGTACCGCGGACACCCACTCCTACGAGCAGTACTTC | CASTADTHSYEQYF
TRBJ2-5 | NA | NA | TRBV5-5 | TGTGCCAGCAGCTTGCCAGGGGGGCGAGAGACCCAGTACTTC | CASSLPGGRETQYF
TRBJ2-1 | NA | TRBD2 | TRBV7-6 | TGTGCCAGCAGCTCGCCGACTAGCGAGCAGTTCTTC | CASSSPTSEQFF
TRBJ1-1 | NA | NA | TRBV20-1 | TGCAGTGCTCCACTCAACACTGAAGCTTTCTTT | CSAPLNTEAFF
TRBJ2-2 | NA | NA | TRBV11-2 | TGTGCCAGCAGCTTGTGGGCGCCGAACACCGGGGAGCTGTTTTTT | CASSLWAPNTGELFF
TRBJ2-3 | once | TRBD2 | TRBV5-6 | TGTGCCAGCAGCGGCGGGACTAGAGGCACAGATACGCAGTATTTT | CASSGGTRGTDTQYF
TRBJ1-2 | NA | NA | TRBV5-4 | TGCGCCAGCAGCCTTGCGGGGGGCGGGGCGGCCTTC | CASSLAGGGAAF
TRBJ2-3 | NA | NA | TRBV2 | TGTGCCAGCAGGTACGCAGATACGCAGTATTTT | CASRYADTQYF
TRBJ2-6 | NA | NA | TRBV7-3 | TGTGCCAGCAGCTTAAAGGTCGGGGGCTCTGGGGCCAACGTCCTGACTTTC | CASSLKVGGSGANVLTF
TRBJ2-2 | NA | TRBD2 | TRBV5-4 | TGTGCCAGCAGCTCCGGACTAGCGGGAGTAACCGGGGAGCTGTTTTTT | CASSSGLAGVTGELFF
TRBJ2-6 | NA | NA | TRBV7-9 | TGTGCCAGCAGCTTAGCTGGGGCCAACGTCCTGACTTTC | CASSLAGANVLTF
TRBJ2-1 | NA | TRBD2 | TRBV28 | TGTGCCAGCGACCTAGCGGAGAAGAAGTTCTTC | CASDLAEKKFF
TRBJ2-4 | NA | NA | TRBV12-5 | TGTGCTAGTGGTGCCTTCCGGGACAAGATAGAAAACATTCAGTACTTC | CASGAFRDKIENIQYF
TRBJ2-6 | NA | NA | TRBV2 | TGTGCCAGCACGCGGCCCTCTGGGGCCAACGTCCTGACTTTC | CASTRPSGANVLTF
TRBJ2-3 | NA | TRBD2 | TRBV15 | TGTGCCACCAGCAGGACTAGCGGGGGGGCCAGAGGCACAGATACGCAGTATTTT | CATSRTSGGARGTDTQYF
TRBJ2-7 | NA | NA | TRBV18 | TGTGCCAGCTCACCTAGACGGGAGCTGGGCTACGAGCAGTACTTC | CASSPRRELGYEQYF
TRBJ2-2 | NA | NA | TRBV28 | TGTGCCAGCAGTCGTCTTAGTGGGGCCGGGGAGCTGTTTTTT | CASSRLSGAGELFF
TRBJ2-1 | NA | TRBD2 | TRBV27 | TGTGCCAGCAGTCCGCTGGTTGGGACTAGCGGTTTCTTC | CASSPLVGTSGFF
TRBJ2-6 | NA | TRBD2 | TRBV30 | TGTGCACTGAAACCCGGAGCGGGAGTACCTGGGGCCAACGTCCTGACTTTC | CALKPGAGVPGANVLTF
TRBJ2-6 | few | NA | TRBV6-1 | TGTGCCAGCAGACTTCCGGGGTCTGGGGCCAACGTCCTGACTTTC | CASRLPGSGANVLTF